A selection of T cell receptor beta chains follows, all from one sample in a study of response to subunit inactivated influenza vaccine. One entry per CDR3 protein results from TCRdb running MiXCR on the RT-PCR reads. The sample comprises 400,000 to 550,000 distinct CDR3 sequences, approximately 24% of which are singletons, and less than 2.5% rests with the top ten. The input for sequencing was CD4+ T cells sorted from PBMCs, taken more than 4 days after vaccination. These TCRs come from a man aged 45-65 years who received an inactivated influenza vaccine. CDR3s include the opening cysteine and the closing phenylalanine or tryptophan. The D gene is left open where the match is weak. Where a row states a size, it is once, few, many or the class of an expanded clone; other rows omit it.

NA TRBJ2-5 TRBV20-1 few TGCAGTGCTAGTCGGGAAACCCAAGAGACCCAGTACTTC CSASRETQETQYF
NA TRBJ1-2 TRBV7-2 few TGTGCCAGCAGCTTAGCGTCAGGCCTCTATGGCTACACCTTC CASSLASGLYGYTF
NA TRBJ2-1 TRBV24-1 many TGTGCCACCAGGAAGGCAGGTTACAATGAGCAGTTCTTC CATRKAGYNEQFF
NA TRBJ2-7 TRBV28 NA TGTGCCAGCAGACAGGGTTACTCCTACGAGCAGTACTTC CASRQGYSYEQYF
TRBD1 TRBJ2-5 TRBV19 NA TGTGCCAGTAGTATGGGACAGCTCCAAGAGACCCAGTACTTC CASSMGQLQETQYF
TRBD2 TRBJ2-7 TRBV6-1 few TGTGCCAGCAGAAAGACTAGCGGGGGGGCCGTAGGGGGCTACGAGCAGTACTTC CASRKTSGGAVGGYEQYF
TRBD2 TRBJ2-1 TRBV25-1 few TGTGCCAGCAGTAACCGGGGGGGCGTGGCTGAGCAGTTCTTC CASSNRGGVAEQFF
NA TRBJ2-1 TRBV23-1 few TGCGCCAGCAGTCACCAGTTCTTC CASSHQFF
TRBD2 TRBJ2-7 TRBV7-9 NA TGTGCCAGCAGCGGACGGGATAGTAGCGGGGCTGGCGAGCAGTACTTC CASSGRDSSGAGEQYF
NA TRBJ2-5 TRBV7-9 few TGTGCCAGCAGCTCCCCTGGACAGGGAGGGGAGACCCAGTACTTC CASSSPGQGGETQYF
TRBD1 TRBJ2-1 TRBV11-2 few TGTGCCAGCAGCCTTAATGGGGACAGGGACTACAATGAGCAGTTCTTC CASSLNGDRDYNEQFF
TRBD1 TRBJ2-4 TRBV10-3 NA TGTGCCATCAGTGACGTACAGGGGGCAGGGAACATTCAGTACTTC CAISDVQGAGNIQYF
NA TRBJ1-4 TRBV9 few TGTGCCAGCAGCGTAGGAGTAAGTGGAGGAGAAAAACTGTTTTTT CASSVGVSGGEKLFF
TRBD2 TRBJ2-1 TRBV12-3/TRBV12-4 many TGTGCCAGCAGTGGCGGGAGCTCCTACAATGAGCAGTTCTTC CASSGGSSYNEQFF
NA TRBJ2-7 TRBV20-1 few TGCAGTGCCCCCTCCTGGTACGAGCAGTACTTC CSAPSWYEQYF
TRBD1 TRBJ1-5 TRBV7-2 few TGTGCCAGCAGCTTTAGACAGGGGGTCGGCAATCAGCCCCAGCATTTT CASSFRQGVGNQPQHF
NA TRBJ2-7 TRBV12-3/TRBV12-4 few TGTGCCAGCACCCTGACCGGGAGCTACGAGCAGTACTTC CASTLTGSYEQYF
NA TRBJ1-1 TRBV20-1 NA TGCAGTGCTCGGTGGCCCTGGGGCACTGAAGCTTTCTTT CSARWPWGTEAFF
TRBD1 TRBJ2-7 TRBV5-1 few TGCGCCAGCAGCACCGGGACAGAAGGGACAGAGCAGTACTTC CASSTGTEGTEQYF
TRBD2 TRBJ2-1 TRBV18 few TGTGCCAGCTCACTTCGCGGGAGCCGAGGCGGGGAGCAGTTCTTC CASSLRGSRGGEQFF
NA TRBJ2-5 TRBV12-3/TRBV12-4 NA TGTGCCAGCAGTATTCCGGCCCAAGAGACCCAGTACTTC CASSIPAQETQYF
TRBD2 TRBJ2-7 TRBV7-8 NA TGTGCCAGCAGCTTAGGTTGGGGGGGTGGGTCCTACGAGCAGTACTTC CASSLGWGGGSYEQYF
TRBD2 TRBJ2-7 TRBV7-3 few TGTGCCAGCAGCTTATTGGGAGGGAATAACGAGCAGTACTTC CASSLLGGNNEQYF
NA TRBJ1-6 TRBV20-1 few TGCAGTGTTGGGCCGAGCGATTCACCCCTCCACTTT CSVGPSDSPLHF
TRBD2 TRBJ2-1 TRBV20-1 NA TGCAGTGCCCCGGGACTAGCGGGAGGCATGTCCAATGAGCAGTTCTTC CSAPGLAGGMSNEQFF
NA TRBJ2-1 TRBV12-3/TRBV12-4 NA TGTGCCAGCAATGGGGGAAACAAGGAGCAGTTCTTC CASNGGNKEQFF
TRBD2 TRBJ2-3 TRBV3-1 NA TGTGCCAGCAGCCCCTGGGCTAGCGGGGGGCAAAGCACAGATACGCAGTATTTT CASSPWASGGQSTDTQYF
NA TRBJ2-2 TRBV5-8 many TGTGCCAGCAGCTACTATCCCACCGGGGAGCTGTTTTTT CASSYYPTGELFF
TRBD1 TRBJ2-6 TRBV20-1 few TGCAGTGCTACCCCCCGGACAGGGTGGGCTGGGGCCAACGTCCTGACTTTC CSATPRTGWAGANVLTF
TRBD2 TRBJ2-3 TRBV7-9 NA TGTGCCATCGAAGCGGGGCCGATTCGCACAGATACGCAGTATTTT CAIEAGPIRTDTQYF